Described below is a single T cell receptor beta chain sequence and its context. These data belong to a study of lymphopenia after photon versus proton radiotherapy. The repertoire was sequenced with immunoSEQ multiplex PCR; TCRdb's copy has only in-frame clones and lacks some. In the table there are about 34,000 clones, approximately 87% of which are singletons. The CDR3 length is 13 residues. Germline CDR1 is MGHDK and CDR2 is SYGVNS. Unmatched junction bases numbered 5, after V lost 5 bases and J lost 4 bases. The source is a woman in her 70s with pancreatic cancer. The sequencing here drew on peripheral blood, taken from a patient treated with proton-based radiotherapy. The gene calls are TRBV25-1 and TRBJ2-7, with 7 bases matching TRBD1. The CDR3 here is CASSTPGQYEQYF. CDR3 sequence (DNA): TGTGCCAGCAGTACCCCGGGACAGTACGAGCAGTACTTC.